This T cell receptor (beta chain) is drawn from a study of T cell repertoires in cytomegalovirus infection. About the research overall: CMV epitopes used comprised recently identified HLA-C-restricted ones and well-studied HLA-B-restricted ones. Evidence of both CMV infection and a matching HLA type came from public TCR beta signatures.

As for this clonotype: The antigen is undetermined.

The CDR3 runs to 13 residues. V lost 5 bases and J lost 7; bases outside the gene matches: 7. Germline V gene data show CDR1 as MNHEY and CDR2 as SVGAGI. TCRdb redid the calling of the reads with MiXCR, one entry per CDR3 protein. The data hold about 770,000 distinct CDR3 sequences, with about 28% observed a single time. Notes on the study in general: Cumulated frequencies of public TCR beta families served to identify carriers of CMV plus the relevant HLA.

The specimen comprised cultured CD8+ T cells from PBMCs, sampled from culture after CMV antigen stimulation. This TCR was sampled from a human donor in good health (CMV status not recorded). Some clones in this sample may be carry-over from other donors' samples. The chain couples TRBV6-5 to TRBJ1-2; TRBD1 matches 7 bases. The CDR3 loop reads CASSIQGLFGYTF. The CDR3 coding sequence is TGTGCCAGCAGTATACAGGGGTTGTTTGGCTACACCTTC.